The 28 T cell receptor beta chains presented below share a single source sample, sequenced in a study of blood T cell repertoires in COVID-19. The data were produced by immunoSEQ multiplex PCR, yet TCRdb's version contains in-frame clones alone and is incomplete. The sample records about 440,000 clones, roughly 90% being singletons. Sequenced input: peripheral blood. The receptors derive from a woman aged 30 to 39 with acute or convalescent COVID-19.

V and J are TRBV7-8 and TRBJ1-5; D remains unclear. The CDR3 length is 12 residues. CDR1 is SGHVS, CDR2 FQNEAQ, per germline. The V end lost 5 bases, the J end lost 7 bases, and 9 bases lay between the germline ends. In DNA, the CDR3 is TGTGCCAGCAGCGCGAATTTACAGCCCCAGCATTTT. As protein: CASSANLQPQHF.

This chain joins TRBV6-5 and TRBJ1-3; D is uncertain. V gave up 6 bases and J gave up 1 base, with 7 bases separating them. The CDR3 loop spans 13 amino acids. The germline CDR1 and CDR2 sequences are MNHEY and SVGAGI. This chain's CDR3 is CASSQISGNTIYF. The CDR3 nucleotides read TGTGCCAGCAGCCAGATTTCTGGAAACACCATATATTTT.

This chain connects TRBV9 to TRBJ2-7, with 10 bases lining up with TRBD1. The CDR3 length is 14 residues. Germline-derived CDR1 and CDR2 are SGDLS and YYNGEE. J lost 4 bases, V lost 4 bases, and 5 bases had no gene match. The CDR3 reads CASSLTGQGYEQYF. The DNA for the CDR3 is TGTGCCAGCAGCTTAACGGGACAGGGGTACGAGCAGTACTTC.

The chain is built from TRBV24-1 and TRBJ2-2; perhaps TRBD1 as D (5 bases). This CDR3 is built from 15 residues. V lost 0 bases to trimming and J lost 6 bases, with 10 bases between them. Germline lookup yields CDR1 KGHDR and CDR2 SFDVKD. In DNA, the CDR3 is TGTGCCACCAGTGATTTGCATGGGGCGCCCGGGGAGCTGTTTTTT. Translated, it gives CATSDLHGAPGELFF.

The V and J genes are TRBV11-2 and TRBJ2-1; 7 bases align to TRBD2. This CDR3 comprises 17 residues. Germline CDR1 SGHAT, CDR2 FQNNGV. V dropped 8 bases and J dropped 8; count of bases not matched to a gene: 21. This CDR3 is CASGGVGGGPSTYEQFF. The CDR3 DNA sequence: TGTGCCAGCGGAGGGGTGGGCGGGGGACCCTCCACATATGAGCAGTTCTTC.

J is TRBJ2-6 and V is TRBV5-5, with D hard to call. V lost 5 bases to trimming and J lost 3 bases, with 12 bases between them. Germline V gene sequence: CDR1 SGHKS, CDR2 YYEKEE (reference sequence). The CDR3 length is 15 residues. CDR3 loop: CASRIGGNGANVLTF. The CDR3 nucleotides are TGTGCCAGCAGGATAGGCGGTAATGGGGCCAACGTCCTGACTTTC. Full variable domain (remainder filled in from reference TRBV5-5 and TRBJ2-6): DAGVTQSPTHLIKTRGQQVTLRCSPISGHKSVSWYQQVLGQGPQFIFQYYEKEERGRGNFPDRFSARQFPNYSSELNVNALLLGDSALYLCASRIGGNGANVLTFGAGSRLTVL.

CDR3 region: CASSPQDSGGYTQYF. CDR3 in DNA: TGTGCCAGCTCACCACAGGATAGCGGGGGATATACGCAGTATTTT. The chain recombines TRBV18 with TRBJ2-3; TRBD2 matches 9 bases. The J segment lost 7 bases and the V segment lost 1 base, leaving 6 bases of the junction unmatched. Per the germline V gene, CDR1 is KGHSH and CDR2 is LQKENI. The CDR3 loop spans 15 amino acids.

The chain has TRBV15 and TRBJ2-1, with TRBD2 matching 8 bases. CDR1 is LNHNV and CDR2 is YYDKDF in the germline V gene (reference sequence). The V and J ends lost 3 bases and 0 bases, in that order; junction bases with no gene match: 4. This CDR3 region has 16 residues. CDR3 sequence (DNA): TGTGCCACCAGCAGGGCCCGGGGGGGCTCCTACAATGAGCAGTTCTTC. This encodes CATSRARGGSYNEQFF.

This clone appeared a single time. V is TRBV15 and J is TRBJ1-5, with 7 bases fitting TRBD1. Looked up from germline, CDR1 is LNHNV and CDR2 is YYDKDF (reference sequence). This CDR3 region has 21 residues. V was pared by 1 base and J by 2 bases, with 20 bases of the junction left unmatched. CDR3: CATSRADRTPSHRGGNQPQHF. CDR3 nucleotide sequence: TGTGCCACCAGCAGAGCCGATCGGACCCCTAGCCACAGGGGTGGCAATCAGCCCCAGCATTTT.

The gene calls are TRBV6-5 and TRBJ1-1; a possible D gene is TRBD1 (5 bases). Germline-derived CDR1 and CDR2 are MNHEY and SVGAGI. With 7 bases removed from V and 1 base from J, the gap between germline ends came to 13 bases. The CDR3 consists of 14 residues. In DNA, the CDR3 is TGTGCCAGCAAGCTTCAGGGCAAGAACACTGAAGCTTTCTTT. Translating gives CASKLQGKNTEAFF.

The chain uses TRBV9 and TRBJ2-5; 8 bases line up with TRBD2. V lost 3 bases and J lost 2; bases outside the gene matches: 9. Germline V CDR1 and CDR2: SGDLS, YYNGEE. The CDR3 runs to 16 residues. The CDR3 loop reads CASSASSGVGQETQYF. In DNA form, the CDR3 reads TGTGCCAGCAGCGCCAGTAGCGGGGTTGGTCAAGAGACCCAGTACTTC.

This sequence joins TRBV15 and TRBJ2-7, with TRBD1 as a possible D gene (6 bases). The germline V and J ends were trimmed by 0 bases and 2 bases, with 23 bases remaining between them. Germline CDR1 is LNHNV and CDR2 is YYDKDF (reference sequence). The CDR3 is made up of 19 amino acids. The CDR3 DNA sequence: TGTGCCACCAGCAGAGATCTTTCCAGGTGGGACAAAACCCCCTACGAGCAGTACTTC. This encodes CATSRDLSRWDKTPYEQYF. Looking up the rest from reference TRBV15 and TRBJ2-7 gives the full variable domain: DAMVIQNPRYQVTQFGKPVTLSCSQTLNHNVMYWYQQKSSQAPKLLFHYYDKDFNNEADTPDNFQSRRPNTSFCFLDIRSPGLGDTAMYLCATSRDLSRWDKTPYEQYFGPGTRLTVT.

The chain is built from TRBV2 and TRBJ2-2; TRBD2 matches at 8 bases. CDR1 and CDR2 from the germline V gene are SNHLY and FYNNEI. Trimming took 10 bases from V and 7 from J; bases not matched to a gene: 8. The CDR3 is made up of 13 amino acids. Written as DNA, the CDR3 is TGTGCCACCCAAAGCGGGAGAAGCGGGGAGCTGTTTTTT. Residues: CATQSGRSGELFF.

The gene calls are TRBV6-5 and TRBJ2-7; no firm D call. CDR3 size: 14 residues. V shed 3 bases and J shed 0 bases, with 9 bases lying between them. From germline, CDR1 is MNHEY and CDR2 SVGAGI. CDR3 in DNA: TGTGCCAGCAGTTATGGCGGCACCTCCTACGAGCAGTACTTC. Its protein product is CASSYGGTSYEQYF.

The genes are TRBV5-1 and TRBJ2-3; 8 bases fit TRBD1. Germline V gene sequence: CDR1 SGHRS, CDR2 YFSETQ. The CDR3 is 16 amino acids. J was trimmed by 2 bases and V by 4 bases; bases with no gene match: 9. CDR3 sequence reads: CASSLTPGGPTDTQYF. CDR3 bases: TGCGCCAGCAGCCTGACCCCAGGGGGCCCCACAGATACGCAGTATTTT.

This chain links TRBV12-3 or TRBV12-4 with TRBJ1-6, with D possibly being TRBD1 (6 bases). V was pared by 8 bases and J by 9 bases, with 11 bases between. The CDR3 is 12 residues long. The CDR3 spells CASRDIGSPLHF. For the CDR3, the DNA is TGTGCCAGCCGGGACATTGGTTCACCCCTCCACTTT.

The chain couples TRBV11-2 to TRBJ1-2, with a possible D match to TRBD1 (5 bases). V lost 7 bases and J lost 0, with 12 bases in between. Germline CDR1 is SGHAT and CDR2 is FQNNGV. CDR3 length: 14 residues. The CDR3: CASTHPGTNYGYTF. The CDR3 DNA is TGTGCCAGCACCCACCCAGGGACTAACTATGGCTACACCTTC.

V and J are TRBV2 and TRBJ1-3; D is perhaps TRBD1 (5 bases). This CDR3 region has 13 residues. Trimming removed 6 bases at V and 4 bases at J, with 10 bases between. The germline V gene encodes CDR1 SNHLY and CDR2 FYNNEI. CDR3 amino acids: CASSAGYGNTIYF. CDR3 nucleotide sequence: TGTGCCAGCAGCGCAGGGTACGGAAACACCATATATTTT. Complete variable domain (other parts from reference TRBV2 and TRBJ1-3): EPEVTQTPSHQVTQMGQEVILRCVPISNHLYFYWYRQILGQKVEFLVSFYNNEISEKSEIFDDQFSVERPDGSNFTLKIRSTKLEDSAMYFCASSAGYGNTIYFGEGSWLTVV.

The chain uses TRBV29-1 and TRBJ2-7, with D possibly matching TRBD2 (5 bases). The CDR3 sequence is 12 residues long. The V end lost 7 bases, the J end lost 3 bases, and 13 bases lay between the germline ends. CDR1 SQVTM and CDR2 ANQGSEA come from the germline V gene. This chain's CDR3 is CSGKWSGYEQYF. The CDR3 DNA is TGCAGCGGAAAATGGAGCGGCTACGAGCAGTACTTC.

This clone was detected only once. This CDR3 is also generated by other DNA sequences in the sample. The rearrangement joins TRBV5-1 to TRBJ1-2; D is undetermined. V lost 0 bases and J lost 2, with 8 bases in between. The CDR3 covers 14 residues. Germline-derived CDR1 and CDR2 are SGHRS and YFSETQ. In nucleotides, the CDR3 is TGCGCCAGCAGCTTGGATGGAGGGAACTATGGCTACACCTTC. Residues: CASSLDGGNYGYTF.

Concerning this clone itself: At one of its ends the junction is not consistent with the germline gene, which may arise from a read error. The chain joins TRBV24-1 to TRBJ2-3, with D possibly TRBD2 on 5 matching bases. This CDR3 spans 13 amino acids. The germline V gene has CDR1 KGHDR and CDR2 SFDVKD. The CDR3 reads CATGNSSTDTQYF. CDR3 DNA: TGTGCCACCGGGAACTCTAGCACAGATACGCAATATTTT.

V and J are TRBV2 and TRBJ2-1, with 7 bases aligning to TRBD2. CDR3 length: 13 amino acids. Germline CDR1 is SNHLY and CDR2 is FYNNEI. Germline trimming cut 7 bases from V and 7 bases from J; bases unmatched to any gene: 7. CDR3 loop: CASNGDYGNEQFF. The CDR3 nucleotides read TGTGCCAGCAATGGGGACTATGGGAATGAGCAGTTCTTC.

The chain combines TRBV3-1 (or the pseudogene TRBV3-2) with TRBJ2-3, with D possibly matching TRBD2 (6 bases). Trimming removed 4 bases at V and 0 bases at J, with 14 bases between. This CDR3 comprises 16 residues. Germline CDR1 reads LGHDT; CDR2 reads YNNKEL (reference sequence). The CDR3 protein is CASSPMGAGSTDTQYF. The CDR3 DNA is TGTGCCAGCAGCCCCATGGGTGCGGGGAGCACAGATACGCAGTATTTT.

The V gene is TRBV4-2, the J gene TRBJ2-4; 7 positions match TRBD2. The germline V gene encodes CDR1 LGHNA and CDR2 YNFKEQ. The ends lost 0 bases at V and 0 bases at J; junction bases unmatched: 2. CDR3 length equals 16 residues. CDR3: CASSQDSGGAKNIQYF. DNA of the CDR3: TGTGCCAGCAGCCAAGATTCGGGGGGAGCCAAAAACATTCAGTACTTC.

This sequence joins TRBV4-1 and TRBJ1-5; D gene ambiguous. This CDR3 contains 16 residues. CDR1 is MGHRA, CDR2 YSYEKL, per germline. V was trimmed by 4 bases and J by 1 base, leaving 14 bases between them. CDR3 nucleotides: TGCGCCAGCAGCCCCACCCCGGGGAAGAGCAATCAGCCCCAGCATTTT. Translating gives CASSPTPGKSNQPQHF.

J is TRBJ1-2 and V is TRBV3-1 (or the pseudogene TRBV3-2); unclear D gene. V was trimmed by 1 base and J by 8 bases, leaving 8 bases between them. CDR1 and CDR2 (germline): LGHDT, YNNKEL (reference sequence). This CDR3 region has 12 residues. The CDR3 DNA reads as TGTGCCAGCAGCCAAGTTGAGGGCGGCTACACCTTC. Its translation is CASSQVEGGYTF.

The chain has TRBV5-6 and TRBJ1-2, with TRBD1 identical over 8 bases. Losses at the gene ends were 4 bases for V and 4 bases for J; bases not matched to a gene: 3. The CDR3 is 13 amino acids. The germline gives CDR1 SGHDT, CDR2 YYEEEE. The CDR3, as DNA: TGTGCCAGCAGCGGACAGGGCTTCTATGGCTACACCTTC. Its translation: CASSGQGFYGYTF.

The chain combines TRBV3-1 (or the pseudogene TRBV3-2) with TRBJ2-5; 11 bases fit TRBD2. The germline gives CDR1 LGHDT, CDR2 YNNKEL (reference sequence). The length of the CDR3 is 12 residues. With 8 bases clipped from V and 7 bases from J, the junction kept 3 bases outside the gene matches. CDR3: CASFSGGGTQYF. CDR3 nucleotide sequence: TGTGCCAGCTTTAGCGGGGGGGGGACCCAGTACTTC.